The 18 T cell receptor beta chains in this list originate from one sample, sequenced in a study of blood T cell repertoires in COVID-19 (dated by TCRdb to 2020 to 2022). Library method: the immunoSEQ multiplex PCR assay. Not all clones reach the TCRdb copy of this immuneACCESS table, which keeps in-frame sequences only. Checked studies attribute under half of the gap to unresolved V genes and leave the rest unexplained. A total of approximately 390,000 clones appear in this sample, approximately 87% of them only once. Roughly a tenth of the sample belongs to the ten largest clones. What was sequenced was PBMCs or T cells enriched from blood (not recorded which). The receptors stem from a woman aged 45-59 years who had recovered from COVID-19.

The J gene is TRBJ2-1, the V gene TRBV19; 15 nucleotides align to TRBD2. Germline CDR1 LNHDA, CDR2 SQIVND (reference sequence). The CDR3 runs 14 residues. With V trimmed by 2 bases and J by 13 bases, 3 bases remained unmatched. CDR3: CASSILGLAGGQFF. CDR3 DNA sequence: TGTGCCAGTAGTATATTGGGACTAGCGGGGGGCCAGTTCTTC. Supplemented by reference TRBV19 and TRBJ2-1, the full variable domain reads DGGITQSPKYLFRKEGQNVTLSCEQNLNHDAMYWYRQDPGQGLRLIYYSQIVNDFQKGDIAEGYSVSREKKESFPLTVTSAQKNPTAFYLCASSILGLAGGQFFGPGTRLTVL.

The CDR3 loop reads CASMRGGTDTQYF. DNA of the CDR3: TGTGCCAGCATGCGGGGGGGCACAGATACGCAGTATTTT. The chain links TRBV6-5 to TRBJ2-3; 8 bases line up with TRBD2. After removal of 7 bases from V and 1 base from J, the junction contained 1 base not matched to a gene. The CDR3 totals 13 residues. In germline, CDR1 is MNHEY, CDR2 SVGAGI.

The table lists this clone with a few counts. The rearrangement links TRBV6-5 to TRBJ1-5; 7 bases agree with TRBD1. The CDR3 runs to 14 residues. Germline CDR1 and CDR2: MNHEY and SVGAGI. The trim removed 7 bases at V and 6 bases at J, leaving 9 bases unmatched. CDR3 sequence: CASMGQGVTQPQHF. The DNA for the CDR3 is TGTGCCAGCATGGGGCAGGGGGTCACTCAGCCCCAGCATTTT.

The rearrangement joins TRBV4-1 to TRBJ1-1; no reliable D call. Germline CDR1 and CDR2: MGHRA and YSYEKL. V was cut by 2 bases and J by 0 bases, with 13 bases left in between. The CDR3 runs to 16 residues. Written as DNA, the CDR3 is TGCGCCAGCAGCCAATCGGGAGGCCAGCTGAACACTGAAGCTTTCTTT. Its protein is CASSQSGGQLNTEAFF.

The rearrangement uses TRBV10-3 and TRBJ2-7, with 8 bases aligning to TRBD2. After removal of 10 bases from V and 1 base from J, the junction contained 9 bases not matched to a gene. The CDR3 has 14 amino acids. From germline, CDR1 is ENHRY and CDR2 SYGVKD. CDR3 DNA sequence: TGTGCCACCGGAGGGCGGGGGGAATCCTACGAGCAGTACTTC. Translation: CATGGRGESYEQYF.

The chain uses TRBV6-5 and TRBJ1-1; a possible D gene is TRBD1 (5 bases). The germline CDR1 and CDR2 sequences are MNHEY and SVGAGI. The V end lost 10 bases, the J end lost 3 bases, and 21 bases lay between the germline ends. The CDR3 has 15 residues. This CDR3 is CATRGFPLGDTEAFF. The CDR3 nucleotides read TGTGCCACCCGGGGGTTTCCATTGGGGGACACTGAAGCTTTCTTT.

V is TRBV20-1 and J is TRBJ1-1, with a tentative D call TRBD1 (6 bases). The germline V and J ends were trimmed by 3 bases and 1 base, with 9 bases remaining between them. The CDR3 extends over 13 amino acids. CDR1 is DFQATT and CDR2 is SNEGSKA in the germline V gene (reference sequence). The CDR3 region has the DNA TGCAGTGCTAGTACAGGGACGAACACTGAAGCTTTCTTT. Translated, it gives CSASTGTNTEAFF.

J is TRBJ1-4 and V is TRBV5-6, with D perhaps TRBD1 (5 bases). CDR1 SGHDT and CDR2 YYEEEE come from the germline V gene. V was trimmed by 3 bases and J by 7 bases, leaving 16 bases between them. The CDR3 is 15 residues long. This CDR3 reads CASSYTGPRGEKLFF. CDR3 bases: TGTGCCAGCAGCTACACGGGACCGCGGGGTGAAAAACTGTTTTTT. The variable domain in full, with the rest retrieved from reference TRBV5-6 and TRBJ1-4, is DAGVTQSPTHLIKTRGQQVTLRCSPKSGHDTVSWYQQALGQGPQFIFQYYEEEERQRGNFPDRFSGHQFPNYSSELNVNALLLGDSALYLCASSYTGPRGEKLFFGSGTQLSVL.

This clone was detected only a few times. The chain carries TRBV4-2 and TRBJ2-7; 7 bases fit TRBD1. Germline V gene data show CDR1 as LGHNA and CDR2 as YNFKEQ. The CDR3 totals 14 residues. Trimming took 4 bases from V and 2 from J; bases not matched to a gene: 5. The CDR3 here is CASSRGTVAYEQYF. DNA for the CDR3: TGTGCCAGCAGCCGAGGGACAGTAGCCTACGAGCAGTACTTC.

This sequence joins TRBV7-2 and TRBJ2-6; tentatively, D is TRBD2 (5 bases). From germline, CDR1 is SGHTA and CDR2 FQGNSA. The CDR3 spans 15 residues. Trimming took 6 bases from V and 4 from J, leaving 13 bases between them. CDR3 loop: CASREEAGGANVLTF. The DNA of the CDR3 is TGTGCCAGCAGAGAGGAGGCGGGCGGGGCCAACGTCCTGACTTTC.

This clone has just a few counts. The J gene is TRBJ2-7, the V gene TRBV7-2; D not certain. The V gene's germline CDR1 is SGHTA and CDR2 FQGNSA. The CDR3 totals 13 residues. Deletions cut 5 bases from V and 4 bases from J, with 12 bases between. In DNA form, the CDR3 reads TGTGCCAGCAGCAGGAACCCCGGGTACGAGCAGTACTTC. It is translated as CASSRNPGYEQYF.

The chain couples TRBV28 to TRBJ1-5; 7 positions match TRBD1. This CDR3 is 14 amino acids long. V was clipped by 2 bases and J by 11 bases; unmatched bases: 9. From germline, CDR1 is MDHEN and CDR2 SYDVKM. In DNA form, the CDR3 reads TGTGCCAGCAGTTTAGCCGGGACAGCCCGCGCCCAGCATTTT. It specifies CASSLAGTARAQHF.

V and J are TRBV18 and TRBJ1-3; D gene ambiguous. The CDR3 extends over 16 amino acids. Between the trimmed V and J ends, which lost 3 bases and 3 bases, there was a span of 15 bases. Germline V lookup: CDR1 KGHSH, CDR2 LQKENI. The CDR3 spells CASSPQFVGDGNTIYF. CDR3 coding DNA: TGTGCCAGCTCACCCCAATTTGTGGGAGATGGAAACACCATATATTTT.

The chain carries TRBV28 and TRBJ2-1; 7 bases map to TRBD1. This CDR3 contains 15 residues. Germline CDR1 is MDHEN and CDR2 is SYDVKM. Trimming removed 3 bases from V and 5 bases from J; junction bases left unmatched: 7. The CDR3 sequence is CASSFTGEVHNEQFF. The CDR3 nucleotides read TGTGCCAGCAGTTTTACAGGGGAAGTTCACAATGAGCAGTTCTTC. The complete variable domain, with remaining parts taken from reference TRBV28 and TRBJ2-1, reads DVKVTQSSRYLVKRTGEKVFLECVQDMDHENMFWYRQDPGLGLRLIYFSYDVKMKEKGDIPEGYSVSREKKERFSLILESASTNQTSMYLCASSFTGEVHNEQFFGPGTRLTVL.

CDR3 amino acids: CAWSVHAVSTLHF. CDR3 DNA sequence: TGTGCCTGGAGTGTACACGCAGTTTCCACCCTCCACTTT. This sequence joins TRBV30 and TRBJ1-6; no firm D call. V gave up 0 bases and J gave up 14 bases, with 14 bases separating them. CDR1 and CDR2 from the germline V gene are GTSNPN and SVGIG (reference sequence). This CDR3 is built from 13 residues.

This clone came up a few times. The rearrangement joins TRBV5-1 to TRBJ2-6; 7 bases align to TRBD2. J was trimmed by 2 bases and V by 2 bases; bases with no gene match: 1. Looked up from germline, CDR1 is SGHRS and CDR2 is YFSETQ. The CDR3 consists of 15 residues. CDR3: CASSFGGTGANVLTF. The CDR3 DNA is TGCGCCAGCAGCTTCGGGGGGACTGGGGCCAACGTCCTGACTTTC.

The V gene is TRBV27, the J gene TRBJ1-2; D is unresolved. CDR1 and CDR2 (germline): MNHEY, SMNVEV (reference sequence). Trimming took off 3 bases at V and 8 bases at J, with 16 bases between the two ends. The CDR3 is 14 amino acids. CDR3 nucleotide sequence: TGTGCCAGCAGTTTTAGCCACGAAGAGGGCGGCTACACCTTC. The encoded protein is CASSFSHEEGGYTF.

The chain recombines TRBV28 with TRBJ1-5; TRBD1 might be the D (5 bases). V gave up 6 bases and J gave up 3 bases, with 12 bases separating them. Per the germline V gene, CDR1 is MDHEN and CDR2 is SYDVKM. This CDR3 contains 14 residues. The CDR3 sequence is CASRSRANNQPQHF. The DNA for the CDR3 is TGTGCCAGCAGAAGCAGGGCCAACAATCAGCCCCAGCATTTT.